The 8 T cell receptor beta chains listed next were all sequenced from one sample in a study of cytomegalovirus exposure and HLA in healthy donors. Sequenced by immunoSEQ multiplex PCR; TCRdb stores in-frame clones only, minus some. The sample holds around 80,000 clones, roughly 94% seen once. The sample was PBMCs. All receptors derive from a woman aged 18 to 35 in good health and CMV-seronegative.

V gene TRBV27 combines with J gene TRBJ2-7, with D maybe TRBD2 (5 bases). This CDR3 has 14 residues. V dropped 6 bases and J dropped 7 bases, with 19 bases sitting between them. Germline V gene sequence: CDR1 MNHEY, CDR2 SMNVEV (reference sequence). CDR3 residues: CASRPDQLRREQYF. The CDR3 coding sequence is TGTGCCAGCAGACCGGACCAGTTACGGAGGGAGCAGTACTTC.

The chain couples TRBV11-2 to TRBJ1-4, with a tentative D call TRBD1 (6 bases). Per germline, CDR1 SGHAT and CDR2 FQNNGV. The CDR3 has 16 residues. V was pared by 4 bases and J by 4 bases, with 16 bases between. The CDR3 region has the DNA TGTGCCAGCAGCTATGCCCTAGGGGGATATAATGAAAAACTGTTTTTT. This encodes CASSYALGGYNEKLFF.

In this sample, this clone turned up once. The chain combines TRBV15 with TRBJ2-1; weak D call: TRBD1 (5 bases). Trimming cost V 1 base and J 2 bases, with 12 bases left between them. The CDR3 extends over 16 amino acids. The germline V gene has CDR1 LNHNV and CDR2 YYDKDF (reference sequence). CDR3 DNA sequence: TGTGCCACCAGCAGAGTAGGGGTGGCCGCCTACAATGAGCAGTTCTTC. Translation gives CATSRVGVAAYNEQFF.

The rearrangement links TRBV9 to TRBJ2-2; possible D gene TRBD2, 6 bases. V shed 3 bases and J shed 1 base, with 16 bases lying between them. CDR3 length: 17 residues. Germline CDR1 reads SGDLS; CDR2 reads YYNGEE. The CDR3 nucleotides are TGTGCCAGCAGCGGCGGTTTTCGCGGGGAGAACACCGGGGAGCTGTTTTTT. Protein sequence: CASSGGFRGENTGELFF.

This clone is a singleton in its sample. This sequence joins TRBV28 and TRBJ2-7; 7 bases agree with TRBD2. With V trimmed by 1 base and J by 4 bases, 7 bases remained unmatched. Germline lookup yields CDR1 MDHEN and CDR2 SYDVKM. CDR3 size: 15 residues. Written as DNA, the CDR3 is TGTGCCAGCAGTTTATACGGCGGGAGAGCGTACGAGCAGTACTTC. Its protein product is CASSLYGGRAYEQYF. The whole variable domain, remainder taken from reference TRBV28 and TRBJ2-7, is DVKVTQSSRYLVKRTGEKVFLECVQDMDHENMFWYRQDPGLGLRLIYFSYDVKMKEKGDIPEGYSVSREKKERFSLILESASTNQTSMYLCASSLYGGRAYEQYFGPGTRLTVT.

This chain joins TRBV2 and TRBJ1-1, with D possibly matching TRBD1 (6 bases). In germline, CDR1 is SNHLY, CDR2 FYNNEI. CDR3 length: 15 amino acids. Trimming took off 2 bases at V and 1 base at J, with 11 bases between the two ends. CDR3 sequence reads: CASSERGGANTEAFF. The CDR3 DNA follows: TGTGCCAGCAGTGAAAGAGGGGGGGCGAACACTGAAGCTTTCTTT.

The CDR3 protein is CASSEGAGSGTDTQYF. The CDR3 nucleotides read TGTGCCAGCAGTGAAGGTGCCGGGTCTGGCACAGATACGCAGTATTTT. The gene calls are TRBV6-4 and TRBJ2-3; D is ambiguous. Germline CDR1 reads MRHNA; CDR2 reads SNTAGT. V gave up 3 bases and J gave up 1 base, with 14 bases separating them. The CDR3 spans 16 residues.

The V gene is TRBV10-2, the J gene TRBJ2-3, with D possibly TRBD2 on 6 matching bases. Trimming left V 10 bases short and J 1 base short, with 18 bases between. The CDR3 contains 15 residues. The germline CDR1 and CDR2 sequences are WSHSY and SAAADI. CDR3 in DNA: TGCGCCACGGCTGGGGCTACGGGGGGCACAGATACGCAGTATTTT. Protein product: CATAGATGGTDTQYF.